What follows describes a single T cell receptor beta chain. V shed 4 bases and J shed 2 bases, with 15 bases lying between them. The CDR3 is 15 amino acids. CDR1 SGHRS and CDR2 YFSETQ come from the germline V gene. Only in-frame clones appear in the TCRdb table, and some are missing; sequencing was by immunoSEQ multiplex PCR. This repertoire shows roughly 86,000 clones, roughly 80% found once; its top ten account for approximately 8.2%. The sample comes from a study of blood T cell repertoires in COVID-19. This TCR was recovered from a man aged 45-65 years who had recovered from COVID-19. The specimen sequenced was peripheral blood. V is TRBV5-1 and J is TRBJ1-1; D unresolved. CDR3 protein: CASSLPKQLNTEAFF. In DNA, the CDR3 is TGCGCCAGCAGCCTGCCGAAACAGCTTAACACTGAAGCTTTCTTT.